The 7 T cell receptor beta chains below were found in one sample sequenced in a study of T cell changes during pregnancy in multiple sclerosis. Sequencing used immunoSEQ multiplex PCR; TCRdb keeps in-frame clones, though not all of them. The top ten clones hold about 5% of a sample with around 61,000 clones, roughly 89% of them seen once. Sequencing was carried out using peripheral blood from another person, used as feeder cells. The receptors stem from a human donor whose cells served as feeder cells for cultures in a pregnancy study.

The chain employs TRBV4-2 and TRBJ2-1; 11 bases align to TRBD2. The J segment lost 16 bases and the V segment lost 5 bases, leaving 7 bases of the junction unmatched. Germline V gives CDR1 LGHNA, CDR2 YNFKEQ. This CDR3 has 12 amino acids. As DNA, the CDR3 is TGTGCCAGCAGCGAATGGACTAGCGGGTTATTCTTC. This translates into CASSEWTSGLFF.

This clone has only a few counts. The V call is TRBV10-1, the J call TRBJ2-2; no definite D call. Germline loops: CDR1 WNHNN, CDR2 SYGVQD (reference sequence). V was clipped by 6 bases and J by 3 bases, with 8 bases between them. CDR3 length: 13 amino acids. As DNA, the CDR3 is TGCGCCAGCAGCGGCGGATACACCGGGGAGCTGTTTTTT. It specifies CASSGGYTGELFF.

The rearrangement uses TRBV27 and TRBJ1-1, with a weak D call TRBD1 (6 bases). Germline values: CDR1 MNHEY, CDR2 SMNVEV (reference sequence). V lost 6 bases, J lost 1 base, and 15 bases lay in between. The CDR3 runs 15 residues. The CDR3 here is CASSLLGAGNTEAFF. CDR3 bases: TGTGCCAGCAGCCTCTTGGGGGCAGGGAACACTGAAGCTTTCTTT.

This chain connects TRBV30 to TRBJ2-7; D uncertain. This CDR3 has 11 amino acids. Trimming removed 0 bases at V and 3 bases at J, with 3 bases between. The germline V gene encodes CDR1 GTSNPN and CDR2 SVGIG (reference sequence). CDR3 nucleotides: TGTGCCTGGAGTGTCGGCTACGAGCAGTACTTC. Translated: CAWSVGYEQYF.

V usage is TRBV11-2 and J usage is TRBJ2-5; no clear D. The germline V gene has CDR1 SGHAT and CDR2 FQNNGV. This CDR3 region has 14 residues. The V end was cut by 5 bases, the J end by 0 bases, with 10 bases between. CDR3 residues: CASSHYQDQETQYF. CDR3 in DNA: TGTGCCAGCAGCCACTATCAAGACCAAGAGACCCAGTACTTC.

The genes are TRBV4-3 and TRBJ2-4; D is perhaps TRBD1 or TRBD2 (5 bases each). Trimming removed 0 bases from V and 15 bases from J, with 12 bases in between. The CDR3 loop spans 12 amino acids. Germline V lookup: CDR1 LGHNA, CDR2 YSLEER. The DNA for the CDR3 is TGCGCCAGCAGCCAAGATTGCCCGGGGCCGTACTTC. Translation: CASSQDCPGPYF.

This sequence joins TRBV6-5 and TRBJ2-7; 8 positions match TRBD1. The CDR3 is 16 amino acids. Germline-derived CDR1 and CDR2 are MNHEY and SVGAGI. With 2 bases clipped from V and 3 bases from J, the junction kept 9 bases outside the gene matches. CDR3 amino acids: CASSYPTDRGGYEQYF. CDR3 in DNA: TGTGCCAGCAGTTACCCCACCGACAGGGGAGGCTACGAGCAGTACTTC.